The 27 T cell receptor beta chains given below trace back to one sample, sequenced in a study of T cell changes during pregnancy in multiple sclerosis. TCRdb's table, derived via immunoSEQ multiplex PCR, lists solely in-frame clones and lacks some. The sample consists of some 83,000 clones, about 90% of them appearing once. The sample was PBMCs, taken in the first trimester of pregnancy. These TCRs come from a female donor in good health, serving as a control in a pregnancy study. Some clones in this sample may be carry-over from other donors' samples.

The CDR3 loop reads CASSYRQKVYSYEQYF. Here the CDR3 DNA reads TGTGCCAGCAGTTACCGACAGAAAGTATATTCCTACGAGCAGTACTTC. The chain combines TRBV2 with TRBJ2-7; D is perhaps TRBD1 (5 bases). Germline CDR1 SNHLY, CDR2 FYNNEI. The CDR3 covers 16 residues. V lost 5 bases to trimming and J lost 1 base, with 18 bases between them. Together with reference TRBV2 and TRBJ2-7, the CDR3 gives the full variable domain: EPEVTQTPSHQVTQMGQEVILRCVPISNHLYFYWYRQILGQKVEFLVSFYNNEISEKSEIFDDQFSVERPDGSNFTLKIRSTKLEDSAMYFCASSYRQKVYSYEQYFGPGTRLTVT.

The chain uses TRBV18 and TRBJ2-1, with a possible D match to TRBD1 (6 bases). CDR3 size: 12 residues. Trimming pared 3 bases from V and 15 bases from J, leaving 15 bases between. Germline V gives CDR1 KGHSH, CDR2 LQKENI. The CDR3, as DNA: TGTGCCAGCTCACCCTCGGACAGATTGCCGTTCTTC. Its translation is CASSPSDRLPFF.

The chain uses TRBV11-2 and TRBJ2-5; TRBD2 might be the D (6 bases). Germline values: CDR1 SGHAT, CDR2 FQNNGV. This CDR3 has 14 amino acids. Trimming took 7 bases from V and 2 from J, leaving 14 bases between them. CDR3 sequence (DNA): TGTGCCAGCACCTCTGGGGCGGGGCAAGAGACCCAGTACTTC. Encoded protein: CASTSGAGQETQYF.

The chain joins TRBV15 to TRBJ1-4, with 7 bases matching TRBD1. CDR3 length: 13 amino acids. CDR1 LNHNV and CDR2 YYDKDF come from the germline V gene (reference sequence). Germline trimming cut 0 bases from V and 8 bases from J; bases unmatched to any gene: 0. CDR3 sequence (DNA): TGTGCCACCAGCAGAGACAGGGGGGAAAAACTGTTTTTT. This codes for CATSRDRGEKLFF.

CDR3: CSVSGTSGSNEQFF. CDR3 in DNA: TGCAGCGTCTCCGGGACTAGCGGGAGTAATGAGCAGTTCTTC. The chain carries TRBV29-1 and TRBJ2-1, with 14 bases aligning to TRBD2. CDR1 SQVTM and CDR2 ANQGSEA come from the germline V gene. The CDR3 extends over 14 amino acids. The V and J ends lost 6 bases and 7 bases, in that order; junction bases with no gene match: 5.

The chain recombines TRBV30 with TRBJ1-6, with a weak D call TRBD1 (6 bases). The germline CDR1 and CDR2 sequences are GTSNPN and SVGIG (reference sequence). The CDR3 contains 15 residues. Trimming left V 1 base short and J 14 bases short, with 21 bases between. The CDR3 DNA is TGTGCCTGGAGTGCTCACATGACAGCCCGGGACACCCTCCACTTT. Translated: CAWSAHMTARDTLHF.

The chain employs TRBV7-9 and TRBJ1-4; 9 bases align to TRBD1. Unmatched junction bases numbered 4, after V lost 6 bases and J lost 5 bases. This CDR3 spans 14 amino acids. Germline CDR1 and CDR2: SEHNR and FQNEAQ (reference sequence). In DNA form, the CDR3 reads TGTGCCAGCAGTCCCGGGACAGGGAATGAAAAACTGTTTTTT. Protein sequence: CASSPGTGNEKLFF. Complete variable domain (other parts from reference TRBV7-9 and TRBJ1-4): DTGVSQNPRHKITKRGQNVTFRCDPISEHNRLYWYRQTLGQGPEFLTYFQNEAQLEKSRLLSDRFSAERPKGSFSTLEIQRTEQGDSAMYLCASSPGTGNEKLFFGSGTQLSVL.

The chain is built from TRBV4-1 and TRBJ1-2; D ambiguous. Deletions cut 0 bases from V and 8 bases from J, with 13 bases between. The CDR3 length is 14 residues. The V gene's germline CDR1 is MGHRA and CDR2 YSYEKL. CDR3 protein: CASSQEEEDLGYTF. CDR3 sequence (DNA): TGCGCCAGCAGCCAAGAGGAGGAGGATTTGGGCTACACCTTC.

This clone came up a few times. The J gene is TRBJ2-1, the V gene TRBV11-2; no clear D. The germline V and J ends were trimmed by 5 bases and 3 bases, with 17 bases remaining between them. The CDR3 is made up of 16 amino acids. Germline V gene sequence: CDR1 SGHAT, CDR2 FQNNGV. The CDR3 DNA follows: TGTGCCAGCAGCAATAGCCACCAAGACCTCTACAATGAGCAGTTCTTC. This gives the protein CASSNSHQDLYNEQFF.

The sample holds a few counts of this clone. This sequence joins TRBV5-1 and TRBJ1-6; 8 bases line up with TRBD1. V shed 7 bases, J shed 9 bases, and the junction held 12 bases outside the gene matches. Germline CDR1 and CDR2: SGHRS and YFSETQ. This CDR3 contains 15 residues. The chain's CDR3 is CASGSPDRDGSPLHF. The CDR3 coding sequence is TGCGCCAGCGGATCTCCGGACAGGGACGGTTCACCCCTCCACTTT.

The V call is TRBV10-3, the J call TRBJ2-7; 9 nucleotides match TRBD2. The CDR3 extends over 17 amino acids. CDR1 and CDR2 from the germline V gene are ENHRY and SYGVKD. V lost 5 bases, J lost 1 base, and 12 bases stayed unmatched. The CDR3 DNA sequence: TGTGCCATCAGTACCTTCCCAGGTAGCGGGAGATCCTACGAGCAGTACTTC. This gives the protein CAISTFPGSGRSYEQYF.

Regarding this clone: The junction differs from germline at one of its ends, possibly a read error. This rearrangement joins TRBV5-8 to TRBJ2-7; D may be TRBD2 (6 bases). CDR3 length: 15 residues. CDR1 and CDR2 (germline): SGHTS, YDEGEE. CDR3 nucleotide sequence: TGTGCCAGCACCTTGGGCCGGGGGTTCATCAACGAGCAGTACTTC. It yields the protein CASTLGRGFINEQYF.

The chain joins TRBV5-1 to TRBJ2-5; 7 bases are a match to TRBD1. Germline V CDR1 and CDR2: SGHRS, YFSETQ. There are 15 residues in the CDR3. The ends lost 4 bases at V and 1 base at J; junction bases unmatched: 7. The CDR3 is CASSPRTGFQETQYF. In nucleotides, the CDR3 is TGCGCCAGCAGCCCCAGGACAGGATTCCAAGAGACCCAGTACTTC.

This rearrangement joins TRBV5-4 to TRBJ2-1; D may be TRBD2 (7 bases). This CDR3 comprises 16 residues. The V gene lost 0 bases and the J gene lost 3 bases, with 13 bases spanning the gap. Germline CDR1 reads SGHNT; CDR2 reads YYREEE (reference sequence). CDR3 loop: CASSLAAGAYYNEQFF. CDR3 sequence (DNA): TGTGCCAGCAGCTTGGCTGCGGGGGCCTACTACAATGAGCAGTTCTTC.

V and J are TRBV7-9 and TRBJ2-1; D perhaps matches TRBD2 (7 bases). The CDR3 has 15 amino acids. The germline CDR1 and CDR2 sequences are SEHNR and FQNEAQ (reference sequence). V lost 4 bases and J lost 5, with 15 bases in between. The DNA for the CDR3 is TGTGCCAGCAGCTCACCCCGGGGGGCCAACAATGAGCAGTTCTTC. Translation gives CASSSPRGANNEQFF. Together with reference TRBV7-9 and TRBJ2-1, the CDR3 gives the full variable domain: DTGVSQNPRHKITKRGQNVTFRCDPISEHNRLYWYRQTLGQGPEFLTYFQNEAQLEKSRLLSDRFSAERPKGSFSTLEIQRTEQGDSAMYLCASSSPRGANNEQFFGPGTRLTVL.

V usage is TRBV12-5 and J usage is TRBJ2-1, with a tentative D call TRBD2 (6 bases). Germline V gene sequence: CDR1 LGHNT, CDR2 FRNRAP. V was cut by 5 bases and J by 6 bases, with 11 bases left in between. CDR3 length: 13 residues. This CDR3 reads CASGIGLTNEQFF. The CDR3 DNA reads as TGTGCTAGTGGTATCGGACTAACCAATGAGCAGTTCTTC.

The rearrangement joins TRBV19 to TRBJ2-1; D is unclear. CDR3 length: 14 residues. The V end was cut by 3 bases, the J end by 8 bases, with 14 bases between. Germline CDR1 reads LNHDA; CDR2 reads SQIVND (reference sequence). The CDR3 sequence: CASSIGWSVDEQFF. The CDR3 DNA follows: TGTGCCAGTAGTATTGGCTGGAGTGTCGATGAGCAGTTCTTC.

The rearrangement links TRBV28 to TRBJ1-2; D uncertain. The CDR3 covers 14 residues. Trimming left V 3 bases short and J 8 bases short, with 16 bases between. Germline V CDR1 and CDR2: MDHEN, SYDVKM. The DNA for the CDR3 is TGTGCCAGCAGTTTTCGGGGTGCCCTTGAAGGCTACACCTTC. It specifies CASSFRGALEGYTF.

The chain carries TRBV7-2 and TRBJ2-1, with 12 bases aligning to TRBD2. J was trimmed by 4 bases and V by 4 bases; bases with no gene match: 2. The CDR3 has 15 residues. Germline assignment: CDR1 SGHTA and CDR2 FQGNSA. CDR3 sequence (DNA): TGTGCCAGCAGCTACGGACTAGCGGGATACAATGAGCAGTTCTTC. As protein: CASSYGLAGYNEQFF.

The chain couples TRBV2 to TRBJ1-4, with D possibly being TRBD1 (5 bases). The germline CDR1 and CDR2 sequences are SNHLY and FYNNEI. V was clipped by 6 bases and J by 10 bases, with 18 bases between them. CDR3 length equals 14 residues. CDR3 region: CASRAGGPVGKLFF. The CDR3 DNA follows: TGTGCCAGCAGGGCCGGGGGACCGGTCGGAAAACTGTTTTTT.

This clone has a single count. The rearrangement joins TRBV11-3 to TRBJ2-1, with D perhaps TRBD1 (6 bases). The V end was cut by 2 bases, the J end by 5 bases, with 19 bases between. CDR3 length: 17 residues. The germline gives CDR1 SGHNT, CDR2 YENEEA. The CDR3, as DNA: TGTGCCAGCAGCTTAAAATATCACAGGGAATTGGACAATGAGCAGTTCTTC. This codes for CASSLKYHRELDNEQFF.

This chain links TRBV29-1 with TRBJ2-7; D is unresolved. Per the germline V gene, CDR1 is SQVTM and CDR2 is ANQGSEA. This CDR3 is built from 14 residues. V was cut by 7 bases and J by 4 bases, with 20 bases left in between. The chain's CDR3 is CSASPDRVGYEQYF. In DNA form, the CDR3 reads TGCAGCGCCTCCCCCGATCGAGTCGGGTACGAGCAGTACTTC.

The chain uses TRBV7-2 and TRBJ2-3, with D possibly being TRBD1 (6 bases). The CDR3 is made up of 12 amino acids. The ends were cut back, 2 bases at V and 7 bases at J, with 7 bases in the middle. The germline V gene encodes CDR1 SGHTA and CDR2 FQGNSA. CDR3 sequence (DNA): TGTGCCAGCAGCTTAACAGGGTATACGCAGTATTTT. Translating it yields CASSLTGYTQYF.

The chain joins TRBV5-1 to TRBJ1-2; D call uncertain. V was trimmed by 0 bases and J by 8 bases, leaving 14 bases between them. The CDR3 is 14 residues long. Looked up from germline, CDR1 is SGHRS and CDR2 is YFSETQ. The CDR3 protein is CASSLANYGSGYTF. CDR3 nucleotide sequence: TGCGCCAGCAGCTTGGCCAATTACGGGAGCGGCTACACCTTC.

As DNA, the CDR3 is TGTGCCAGCACCATTTGGGGGGGGGCGGCAGATACGCAGTATTTT. This sequence encodes CASTIWGGAADTQYF. This chain links TRBV7-2 with TRBJ2-3, with D possibly matching TRBD2 (7 bases). The CDR3 runs to 15 residues. CDR1 is SGHTA and CDR2 is FQGNSA in the germline V gene. V lost 7 bases to trimming and J lost 4 bases, with 18 bases between them.

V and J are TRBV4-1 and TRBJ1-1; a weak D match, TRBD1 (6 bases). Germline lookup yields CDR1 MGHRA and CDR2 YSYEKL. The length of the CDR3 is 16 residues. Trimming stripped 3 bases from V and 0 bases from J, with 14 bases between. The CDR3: CASSQYSDSMNTEAFF. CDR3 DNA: TGCGCCAGCAGCCAGTACTCGGACAGTATGAACACTGAAGCTTTCTTT.

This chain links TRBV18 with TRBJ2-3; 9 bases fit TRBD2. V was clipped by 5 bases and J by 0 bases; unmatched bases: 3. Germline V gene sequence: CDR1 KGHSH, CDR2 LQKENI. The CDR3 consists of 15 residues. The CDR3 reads CASSSTSGSTDTQYF. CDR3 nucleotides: TGTGCCAGCTCATCAACTAGCGGGAGCACAGATACGCAGTATTTT.